This entry lists 26 T cell receptor beta chains sequenced from one sample in a study of persistence of HIV-infected CD4 T cells. Nonspecific anti-CD3/anti-CD28 bead stimulation represents the broad CD4+ T cell repertoire. CD4+ T cells upregulating both CD40 ligand and CD69 were sorted as responding cells. Their cognate antigens are unknown. Sequencing used immunoSEQ version 4 in survey mode. Produced via immunoSEQ multiplex PCR; TCRdb's table is partial and in-frame only. The sample comprises about 37,000 clones, over 80% of which are singletons, and approximately 1.3% rests with the top ten. Material: CD4+ T cells sorted from PBMCs after 18-hour stimulation, obtained from a patient who received antiretroviral therapy. Receptors originate from an adult man with HIV who was CMV-seropositive.

This sequence joins TRBV6-5 and TRBJ2-7; D is possibly TRBD1 (6 bases). From germline, CDR1 is MNHEY and CDR2 SVGAGI. Trimming removed 6 bases at V and 2 bases at J, with 8 bases between. The CDR3 is made up of 12 amino acids. CDR3 in amino acids: CASRDSTYEQYF. The CDR3 nucleotides are TGTGCCAGCAGGGACAGTACCTACGAGCAGTACTTC.

CDR3 coding DNA: TGTGCCAGTAGCCCGTGGGCAGGCGTGGCGCGATATAGCAATCAGCCCCAGCATTTT. Translated, it gives CASSPWAGVARYSNQPQHF. The chain uses TRBV19 and TRBJ1-5, with D unclear. V was trimmed by 6 bases and J by 0 bases, leaving 24 bases between them. CDR1 LNHDA and CDR2 SQIVND come from the germline V gene (reference sequence). The CDR3 sequence is 19 residues long.

The chain links TRBV2 to TRBJ1-2; D is undetermined. There are 16 residues in the CDR3. The V gene's germline CDR1 is SNHLY and CDR2 FYNNEI. The V and J ends lost 0 bases and 1 base respectively, with 12 bases between them. The CDR3 DNA sequence: TGTGCCAGCAGTGAAGCGTCGGGCAGCTTTAACTATGGCTACACCTTC. It specifies CASSEASGSFNYGYTF.

The chain combines TRBV4-1 with TRBJ2-3; the match to TRBD2 covers 15 bases. V dropped 4 bases and J dropped 0; count of bases not matched to a gene: 5. This CDR3 region has 18 residues. Germline CDR1 and CDR2: MGHRA and YSYEKL. The CDR3 DNA sequence: TGCGCCAGCAGCCGCGGACTAGCGGGGGGGGCCAGCACAGATACGCAGTATTTT. It codes for CASSRGLAGGASTDTQYF.

The chain links TRBV19 to TRBJ2-7; no definite D call. The CDR3 runs to 12 residues. The V gene's germline CDR1 is LNHDA and CDR2 SQIVND (reference sequence). Trimming stripped 3 bases from V and 4 bases from J, with 7 bases between. CDR3 residues: CASSMTGYEQYF. CDR3 coding DNA: TGTGCCAGTAGTATGACGGGTTACGAGCAGTACTTC.

J is TRBJ2-1 and V is TRBV5-5, with D perhaps matching TRBD1 (5 bases). The CDR3 has 18 residues. V lost 5 bases and J lost 0, with 21 bases in between. Germline CDR1 SGHKS, CDR2 YYEKEE (reference sequence). The CDR3 region has the DNA TGTGCCAGCAGGGGGCAGAGTCGAGGTTCTAGCTCCTACAATGAGCAGTTCTTC. Protein: CASRGQSRGSSSYNEQFF.

This chain uses TRBV19 with TRBJ1-5, with 11 bases that match TRBD1. J was trimmed by 5 bases and V by 5 bases; bases with no gene match: 8. Per the germline V gene, CDR1 is LNHDA and CDR2 is SQIVND (reference sequence). The CDR3 runs to 16 residues. The CDR3 loop reads CASSDPGTGGYQPQHF. For the CDR3, the DNA is TGTGCCAGTAGTGATCCCGGGACAGGGGGTTATCAGCCCCAGCATTTT.

V is TRBV6-2 or TRBV6-3 and J is TRBJ1-5; no firm D call. Trimming took 2 bases from V and 9 from J, leaving 20 bases between them. Germline assignment: CDR1 MNHEY and CDR2 SVGEGT. The CDR3 has 16 amino acids. This CDR3 reads CASSYVPWTGRVPQHF. The CDR3, as DNA: TGTGCCAGCAGTTACGTACCATGGACGGGGAGGGTGCCCCAGCATTTT.

The chain recombines TRBV6-1 with TRBJ1-2; D not resolved. Trimming took off 1 base at V and 8 bases at J, with 17 bases between the two ends. The CDR3 covers 15 residues. Germline loops: CDR1 MNHNS, CDR2 SASEGT. CDR3 bases: TGTGCCAGCAGTGAAGAGCTGGGTTTAGCGTCGGGCTACACCTTC. This sequence encodes CASSEELGLASGYTF.

V and J are TRBV19 and TRBJ1-1, with 9 positions matching TRBD1. V lost 3 bases to trimming and J lost 3 bases; unmatched junction nucleotides: 2. Germline values: CDR1 LNHDA, CDR2 SQIVND (reference sequence). This CDR3 comprises 14 residues. This CDR3 reads CASSMRTGDTEAFF. CDR3 DNA sequence: TGTGCCAGTAGTATGAGGACAGGGGACACTGAAGCTTTCTTT.

The rearrangement uses TRBV5-4 and TRBJ1-4, with 9 bases lining up with TRBD1. J gave up 8 bases and V 3 bases, and 8 bases lay outside the gene matches. CDR3 length equals 15 residues. The germline V gene has CDR1 SGHNT and CDR2 YYREEE (reference sequence). The CDR3 nucleotides read TGTGCCAGCAGCTCCACCGGGACAGGGTACGAAAAACTGTTTTTT. Translation: CASSSTGTGYEKLFF.

The V and J genes are TRBV3-1 (or the pseudogene TRBV3-2) and TRBJ1-6; no firm D call. The CDR3 spans 15 residues. Trimming took 3 bases from V and 7 from J, leaving 13 bases between them. Germline loops: CDR1 LGHDT, CDR2 YNNKEL (reference sequence). The CDR3 bases are TGTGCCAGCAGCCATGTCGTCGGCAGCAATTCACCCCTCCACTTT. It encodes CASSHVVGSNSPLHF.

This chain connects TRBV7-9 to TRBJ1-2; D is unresolved. Trimming removed 3 bases at V and 2 bases at J, with 13 bases between. Germline V lookup: CDR1 SEHNR, CDR2 FQNEAQ (reference sequence). The CDR3 contains 15 residues. In DNA form, the CDR3 reads TGTGCCAGCAGCTTCAAAAGGGATACAAACTATGGCTACACCTTC. Its protein is CASSFKRDTNYGYTF.

The chain employs TRBV14 and TRBJ2-2, with TRBD2 identical over 7 bases. V was pared by 1 base and J by 2 bases, with 13 bases of the junction left unmatched. The CDR3 spans 19 residues. Germline V gene sequence: CDR1 SGHDN, CDR2 FVKESK. Written as DNA, the CDR3 is TGTGCCAGCAGCCAAGCCCGACTAGCTCCACCTTATAACACCGGGGAGCTGTTTTTT. It translates to CASSQARLAPPYNTGELFF.

The CDR3 here is CASSDSGRTDTQYF. The CDR3 DNA is TGTGCCAGCAGTGACTCCGGGAGGACAGATACGCAGTATTTT. This rearrangement joins TRBV6-4 to TRBJ2-3; 7 nucleotides align to TRBD2. Germline CDR1 MRHNA, CDR2 SNTAGT. Trimming at V came to 0 bases and at J to 3 bases, leaving 0 bases not matched to a gene. This CDR3 spans 14 amino acids.

This clone was counted between two and nine times. The gene calls are TRBV2 and TRBJ1-6; D call uncertain. Germline V gives CDR1 SNHLY, CDR2 FYNNEI. CDR3 size: 11 residues. V dropped 7 bases and J dropped 6 bases, with 4 bases sitting between them. DNA for the CDR3: TGTGCCAGCACCGTTAATTCACCCCTCCACTTT. Residues: CASTVNSPLHF.

The V and J genes are TRBV10-3 and TRBJ1-5; D not resolved. Trimming removed 3 bases from V and 5 bases from J, with 8 bases in between. Germline CDR1 and CDR2: ENHRY and SYGVKD. The CDR3 loop spans 13 amino acids. CDR3 nucleotide sequence: TGTGCCATCAGTGAAGCTGGGGATCAGCCCCAGCATTTT. Protein: CAISEAGDQPQHF.

V usage is TRBV12-5 and J usage is TRBJ2-6; D is unresolved. V lost 5 bases, J lost 0 bases, and 8 bases lay in between. The CDR3 runs to 15 residues. The germline V gene encodes CDR1 LGHNT and CDR2 FRNRAP. CDR3 region: CASGQESSGANVLTF. In DNA form, the CDR3 reads TGTGCTAGTGGTCAAGAGTCCTCTGGGGCCAACGTCCTGACTTTC.

This chain links TRBV30 with TRBJ1-2, with TRBD1 matching 7 bases. Trimming took 3 bases from V and 3 from J; bases not matched to a gene: 4. The germline gives CDR1 GTSNPN, CDR2 SVGIG (reference sequence). The CDR3 totals 13 residues. The CDR3 region has the DNA TGTGCCTGGAGCCCAGACAGGGACTATGGCTACACCTTC. Translation: CAWSPDRDYGYTF.

This clone was picked up a small number of times. The rearrangement uses TRBV19 and TRBJ1-6, with a tentative D call TRBD1 (6 bases). In germline, CDR1 is LNHDA, CDR2 SQIVND (reference sequence). The CDR3 contains 16 residues. The V end lost 5 bases, the J end lost 9 bases, and 20 bases lay between the germline ends. The CDR3 region is CASSADVGGKTSPLHF. DNA of the CDR3: TGTGCCAGTAGTGCAGACGTAGGGGGGAAAACTTCACCCCTCCACTTT.

The J gene is TRBJ2-2, the V gene TRBV5-1; 9 bases agree with TRBD1. The CDR3 covers 15 residues. Germline CDR1 and CDR2: SGHRS and YFSETQ. The trim removed 4 bases at V and 5 bases at J, leaving 6 bases unmatched. The CDR3 DNA is TGCGCCAGCAGCATCGGGACAGGGATTACCGGGGAGCTGTTTTTT. It encodes CASSIGTGITGELFF. The complete variable domain, with remaining parts taken from reference TRBV5-1 and TRBJ2-2, reads KAGVTQTPRYLIKTRGQQVTLSCSPISGHRSVSWYQQTPGQGLQFLFEYFSETQRNKGNFPGRFSGRQFSNSRSEMNVSTLELGDSALYLCASSIGTGITGELFFGEGSRLTVL.

This chain links TRBV2 with TRBJ1-5, with D maybe TRBD1 (6 bases). CDR1 is SNHLY, CDR2 FYNNEI, per germline. The CDR3 is 14 residues long. Trimming cost V 10 bases and J 0 bases, with 13 bases left between them. The CDR3 DNA sequence: TGTGCCACTTCCCCAGGGGATAGCAATCAGCCCCAGCATTTT. Residues: CATSPGDSNQPQHF.

The chain couples TRBV6-5 to TRBJ1-6; 7 bases map to TRBD1. V lost 8 bases to trimming and J lost 7 bases; unmatched junction nucleotides: 8. The CDR3 extends over 14 amino acids. Germline V gives CDR1 MNHEY, CDR2 SVGAGI. CDR3 in amino acids: CASLGPGQNSPLHF. CDR3 nucleotide sequence: TGTGCCAGCCTGGGCCCGGGACAGAATTCACCCCTCCACTTT.

The V and J genes are TRBV29-1 and TRBJ1-1; D remains unclear. The CDR3 consists of 14 residues. V was shortened by 7 bases and J by 7 bases, with 22 bases between the two germline ends. Germline-derived CDR1 and CDR2 are SQVTM and ANQGSEA. The CDR3 DNA is TGCAGCGCCGAACCATATGCCCAACATGGTGAAGCTTTCTTT. It yields the protein CSAEPYAQHGEAFF.

This clone was observed a single time. The chain is built from TRBV2 and TRBJ2-1, with 10 bases aligning to TRBD2. Germline assignment: CDR1 SNHLY and CDR2 FYNNEI. CDR3 size: 16 residues. Unmatched junction bases numbered 14, after V lost 8 bases and J lost 7 bases. CDR3 amino acids: CASLRGASGRVNEQFF. In DNA, the CDR3 is TGTGCCAGCCTTAGAGGGGCTAGCGGGAGAGTAAATGAGCAGTTCTTC.

The rearrangement joins TRBV30 to TRBJ1-2, with D possibly TRBD1 on 5 matching bases. The germline V and J ends were trimmed by 0 bases and 4 bases, with 9 bases remaining between them. Germline assignment: CDR1 GTSNPN and CDR2 SVGIG (reference sequence). The CDR3 sequence is 13 residues long. The chain's CDR3 is CAWSVNRIYGYTF. In DNA, the CDR3 is TGTGCCTGGAGTGTAAACAGGATCTATGGCTACACCTTC.